Reported below is one T cell receptor beta chain. The germline gene is not matched at one end of the junction; a read error may be the cause. The data were obtained in a study of T cells in Graves' hyperthyroidism and ophthalmopathy. Fresh peripheral blood, 9.5 to 10 ml of it, supplied the PBMCs. Amplified TCR beta CDR3 regions derived from RNA transcripts. The primer set for the first-round RT-PCR of the TCR CDR3 was HTBI. TCRdb reprocessed the multiplex PCR reads via MiXCR and lists one record per CDR3 protein. The sample contains approximately 400,000 distinct CDR3 sequences, approximately 14% of which appear only once. The length of the CDR3 is 13 residues. The V gene's germline CDR1 is MGHRA and CDR2 YSYEKL.

The TCR originated in a woman under 30 with Graves' hyperthyroidism. The sample comprised blood. V and J are TRBV4-1 and TRBJ1-4; no clear D. CDR3 amino acids: CASSQGSSEKLVF. The CDR3 DNA reads as TGCGCCAGCAGCCAAGGGTCCAGTGAAAAACTGGTTTTT.